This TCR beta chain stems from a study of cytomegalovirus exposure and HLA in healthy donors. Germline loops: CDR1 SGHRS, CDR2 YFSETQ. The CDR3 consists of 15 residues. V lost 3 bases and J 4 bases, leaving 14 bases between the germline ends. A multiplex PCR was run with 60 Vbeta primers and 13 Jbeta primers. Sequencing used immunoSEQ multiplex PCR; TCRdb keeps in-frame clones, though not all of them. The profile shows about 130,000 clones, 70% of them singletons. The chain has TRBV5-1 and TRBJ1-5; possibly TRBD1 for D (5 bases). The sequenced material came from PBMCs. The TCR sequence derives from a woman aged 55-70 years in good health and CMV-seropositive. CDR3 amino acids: CASSSLGEANQPQHF. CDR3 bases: TGCGCCAGCAGCTCCTTAGGGGAAGCGAATCAGCCCCAGCATTTT.